Listed below are T cell receptor beta chains from one sample, sequenced in a study of blood T cell repertoires in COVID-19. The table came from immunoSEQ multiplex PCR; TCRdb's copy has only in-frame clones and leaves some out. This table has approximately 80,000 clones, about 85% appearing once. The material sequenced was peripheral blood. The receptor set was obtained from a woman aged 70-85 years with acute or convalescent COVID-19. Each CDR3 is given with its conserved first and last residue. D genes are given only for firm matches. Clone size appears in some rows only: once, few, many, or a class for an expanded clone.

CDR3aa | d_gene | j_gene | abundance | v_gene
CASRNSGSGNTIYF | NA | TRBJ1-3 | NA | TRBV2
CASSPDSYTEAFF | NA | TRBJ1-1 | NA | TRBV7-3
CASSLGQPNTEAFF | TRBD1 | TRBJ1-1 | few | TRBV12-5
CASSLNGGKLFF | NA | TRBJ1-4 | NA | TRBV12-3/TRBV12-4
CARIRDRGHQPQHF | TRBD1 | TRBJ1-5 | NA | TRBV10-2
CASSLIGDSYEQYF | TRBD1 | TRBJ2-7 | NA | TRBV5-6
CASSRGSVLYAFF | NA | TRBJ1-1 | NA | TRBV7-2
CASSIAGQGFKQPQHF | TRBD1 | TRBJ1-5 | few | TRBV19
CASRSPGQETREAFF | NA | TRBJ1-1 | once | TRBV28
CASSLGSAEYNEQFF | NA | TRBJ2-1 | NA | TRBV7-9
CASSPRYGLEGGEQYF | NA | TRBJ2-7 | NA | TRBV18
CASSSQAWTEAFF | NA | TRBJ1-1 | NA | TRBV28
CASTFPTGGTEAFF | TRBD1 | TRBJ1-1 | NA | TRBV28
CASSLGTVNQPQHF | TRBD1 | TRBJ1-5 | NA | TRBV5-1
CASSISQINYGYTF | NA | TRBJ1-2 | NA | TRBV19
CASSQAGYGYTF | NA | TRBJ1-2 | NA | TRBV4-1
CASSPGQNYGYTF | TRBD1 | TRBJ1-2 | NA | TRBV2
CASSSWTGGRRDTEAFF | TRBD1 | TRBJ1-1 | NA | TRBV7-9
CASSPQGQGSEKLFF | NA | TRBJ1-4 | once | TRBV18
CSATEQGARSDTQYF | TRBD1 | TRBJ2-3 | NA | TRBV20-1
CASSLIKGMGTDTQYF | NA | TRBJ2-3 | NA | TRBV19
CASSPPRGGESEKLFF | NA | TRBJ1-4 | NA | TRBV18
CASSPGGNTGELFF | TRBD2 | TRBJ2-2 | NA | TRBV28
CASSPWTANTEAFF | NA | TRBJ1-1 | NA | TRBV18
CASSLGTGISDTQYF | TRBD1 | TRBJ2-3 | NA | TRBV7-9
CASSLAGTGGHTEAFF | TRBD1 | TRBJ1-1 | once | TRBV5-4
CASSAPLGRYEQFF | NA | TRBJ2-1 | NA | TRBV3-1/TRBV3-2
CASSMRARGQPQHF | TRBD1 | TRBJ1-5 | NA | TRBV19
CASSPQVMNTEAFF | NA | TRBJ1-1 | NA | TRBV6-5
CASSFPRQGDTEAFF | TRBD1 | TRBJ1-1 | NA | TRBV11-3
CASGIPGYRDTQYF | NA | TRBJ2-3 | NA | TRBV2
CASSLWQNTGELFF | NA | TRBJ2-2 | NA | TRBV11-3
CASRRDTYEQYF | NA | TRBJ2-7 | few | TRBV7-9
CASSHRGGTNEKLFF | NA | TRBJ1-4 | NA | TRBV3-1/TRBV3-2
CAWTTGQGPYEQYF | TRBD1 | TRBJ2-7 | NA | TRBV30
CASRTSGGAHYEQYF | TRBD2 | TRBJ2-7 | few | TRBV19
CASRDTSGGRFTDTQYF | TRBD2 | TRBJ2-3 | NA | TRBV10-2
CASSMSPGQGNLYGYTF | TRBD1 | TRBJ1-2 | NA | TRBV19
CAISAQAGESYEQYF | NA | TRBJ2-7 | NA | TRBV10-3
CASSPFEGISYEQYF | NA | TRBJ2-7 | NA | TRBV14
CASTLSGTGSEAFF | TRBD1 | TRBJ1-1 | NA | TRBV19
CASRILLGQGAHLTF | TRBD1 | TRBJ1-2 | NA | TRBV28